These T cell receptor beta chains were read from a single sample in a study of cytomegalovirus exposure and HLA in healthy donors. TCRdb's copy holds only in-frame clones and misses some; the assay was immunoSEQ multiplex PCR. The data show 170,000 or so clones, about 81% seen once. The sequenced sample was PBMCs. The receptors here all came from a woman in her twenties or thirties in good health and CMV-seronegative. The conserved cysteine and the conserved F or W are not part of the CDR3 here. Fields, in order: V gene, clone size, CDR3 protein. Rows may omit the clone size; those that give it use once, few, many or a size class.

>TRBV28|-
ATRILRGASPYEQY
>TRBV28|once
ASSLYRTTNEKLF
>TRBV6-6|-
ASSYSGQGANEQF
>TRBV7-9|-
ASSLEGGGRGLNTEAF
>TRBV19|-
ASSQGTYPDTEAF
>TRBV7-2|once
ASSSQGAANTGELF
>TRBV28|-
ASRHRDRGLNEQF
>TRBV7-7|once
ASGLAGTDTQY
>TRBV29-1|-
SVGQTNYGYT
>TRBV5-6|few
ASSLKWGDGGRDTEAF
>TRBV6-5|-
ASRQGLATEAF
>TRBV6-5|-
ASRDSQGSNQPQH
>TRBV14|-
ASSQVRDRGQY
>TRBV9|-
ASSAARDRDRDEQF
>TRBV2|-
ASSVLSYEQY
>TRBV5-6|-
ASSLAWTGTEETQY
>TRBV7-8|-
ASSLRASGGAYNEQF